This is a list of T cell receptor beta chains from one sample in a study of blood T cell repertoires in COVID-19. The data were produced by immunoSEQ multiplex PCR, yet TCRdb's version contains in-frame clones alone and is incomplete. The sample contains under 250,000 clones, approximately 90% of which appear only once. Sequencing was carried out using peripheral blood. These receptors were obtained from a man younger than 30 with active or convalescent COVID-19. CDR3s include the opening cysteine and the closing phenylalanine or tryptophan. The D gene is left open where the match is weak. For some rows the clone size is stated as once, few or many, or as a class when expanded; others skip it.

TRBJ2-7	TRBV5-4	few	TRBD2	TGTGCCAGCAGCTTGGGGCTAGCGGGAGTAACCGAGCAGTACTTC	CASSLGLAGVTEQYF
TRBJ1-5	TRBV6-5	NA	NA	TGTGCCAGCAGGTCCCGGGACTTGATCACGAAGCCCCAGCATTTT	CASRSRDLITKPQHF
TRBJ2-7	TRBV7-2	NA	NA	TGTGCCAGCAGCTTAGGACAGTACTACGAGCAGTACTTC	CASSLGQYYEQYF
TRBJ2-2	TRBV5-1	once	NA	TGCGCCAGCAGCTTACAGGTTGGAGCGAACACCGGGGAGCTGTTTTTT	CASSLQVGANTGELFF
TRBJ1-1	TRBV28	NA	NA	TGTGCCAGCAGCTCGTCGAGAGGTACCACTGAAGCTTTCTTT	CASSSSRGTTEAFF
TRBJ1-2	TRBV4-3	NA	TRBD1	TGCGCCAGCAGCCAAGATAGGGGACAGGGTTATGGCTACACCTTC	CASSQDRGQGYGYTF
TRBJ2-3	TRBV7-2	NA	NA	TGTGCCAGCAGCTTCGGCAGGAGCACAGATACGCAGTATTTT	CASSFGRSTDTQYF
TRBJ2-7	TRBV29-1	NA	NA	TGCAGCGTCCGCGCCCCCGCGCGGTTCTCCTACGAGCAGTACTTC	CSVRAPARFSYEQYF
TRBJ1-1	TRBV9	NA	TRBD1	TGTGCCAGCAGCGTAGAGAGGGACAGTCTTGAAGCTTTCTTT	CASSVERDSLEAFF
TRBJ1-5	TRBV18	NA	NA	TGTGCCAGCTCACTGGGGCAGGTGGGTCAGCCCCAGCATTTT	CASSLGQVGQPQHF
TRBJ1-1	TRBV2	NA	NA	TGTGCCAGCCTTCGTCGGACGCCGGGGACTGAAGCTTTCTTT	CASLRRTPGTEAFF
TRBJ2-3	TRBV7-3	NA	NA	TGTGCCAGCAGCTTAAGCAGGGCCACAGATACGCAGTATTTT	CASSLSRATDTQYF
TRBJ1-2	TRBV6-6	NA	NA	TGTGCCAGCAGTTGGCCTATCGCGGAGCATGGCTACACCTTC	CASSWPIAEHGYTF
TRBJ1-4	TRBV5-1	NA	NA	TGCGCCAGCAGCTTCGATCTCGGAGCAACTAATGAAAAACTGTTTTTT	CASSFDLGATNEKLFF
TRBJ1-5	TRBV2	NA	NA	TGTGCCGGAGGACAGCCGGGCCAGCCCCAGCATTTT	CAGGQPGQPQHF
TRBJ1-5	TRBV24-1	NA	NA	TGTGCCACCAGTGATTTCCCTAATCAGCCCCAGCATTTT	CATSDFPNQPQHF
TRBJ1-2	TRBV20-1	NA	NA	TGCAGTGCTAGGGGGGGACTAGGCTACACCTTC	CSARGGLGYTF
TRBJ1-1	TRBV28	NA	NA	TGTGCCACCGGACAGACGAACACTGAAGCTTTCTTT	CATGQTNTEAFF
TRBJ1-6	TRBV28	once	NA	TGTGCCAGCAGTAAGGCAGGGAATAATTCACCCCTCCACTTT	CASSKAGNNSPLHF
TRBJ2-1	TRBV10-3	NA	TRBD1	TGTGCCATCAGTGGGCAAAGGGGGACAGGAAATGAGCAGTTCTTC	CAISGQRGTGNEQFF
TRBJ2-7	TRBV6-6	NA	TRBD1	TGTGCCAGCAGTCCTCGACAGGGGGAGGGGCAGTACTTC	CASSPRQGEGQYF
TRBJ2-7	TRBV5-6	NA	NA	TGTGCCAGCAGCTTGCGAGGGCTAGGGGAGCAGTACTTC	CASSLRGLGEQYF
TRBJ2-7	TRBV6-2/TRBV6-3	NA	TRBD2	TGTGCCAGCAGCTCCACTACGGGGGGGTGGCCCGCCTACGAGCAGTACTTC	CASSSTTGGWPAYEQYF
TRBJ1-2	TRBV7-6	once	TRBD1	TGTGCCAGCAGCTTAGGACAGGGATACACCTTC	CASSLGQGYTF
TRBJ2-7	TRBV20-1	NA	NA	TGCAGTGCTAGTCCCGGCCACCGGACTGTGGAGTACTTC	CSASPGHRTVEYF
TRBJ1-2	TRBV19	NA	TRBD1	TGTGCCAGTAGTGCCCTAGGGACAGGGAAATATGGCTACACCTTC	CASSALGTGKYGYTF
TRBJ1-5	TRBV4-3	NA	NA	TGCGCCAGCAGCCCGGCCGCCGGAGGCAATCAGCCCCAGCATTTT	CASSPAAGGNQPQHF
TRBJ2-7	TRBV9	NA	TRBD1	TGTGCCAGCAGCCAGTGGGACAGGGCCCACGAGCAGTACTTC	CASSQWDRAHEQYF
TRBJ2-1	TRBV3-1/TRBV3-2	NA	TRBD2	TGTGCCAGCAGTCGACTAGCGGGAGGTTGGAATGAGCAGTTCTTC	CASSRLAGGWNEQFF
TRBJ1-1	TRBV21-1	NA	NA	TGTGCCAGCAGCAAAGTTTTGACAGGGATGAACACTGAAGCTTTCTTT	CASSKVLTGMNTEAFF
TRBJ1-2	TRBV27	NA	NA	TGTGCCAGCAGTTTATTTGCGGGGCGCAACTATGGCTACACCTTC	CASSLFAGRNYGYTF
TRBJ1-3	TRBV28	NA	NA	TGTGCCAGCAGTGGCCCCCGGGGTTTCTCTGGAAACACCATATATTTT	CASSGPRGFSGNTIYF
TRBJ1-4	TRBV28	NA	NA	TGTGCCAGCAGCCCCCGAAGGGGGAGGGCTAATGAAAAACTGTTTTTT	CASSPRRGRANEKLFF
TRBJ2-7	TRBV7-2	NA	NA	TGTGCCAGCAGCTTAGGCTTACTAGCTTCCGAGCAGTACTTC	CASSLGLLASEQYF
TRBJ1-3	TRBV5-1	NA	NA	TGCGCCAGCAGCTTGGGGCAGCCTAACGGGGACACCATATATTTT	CASSLGQPNGDTIYF
TRBJ1-2	TRBV5-6	NA	NA	TGTGCCAGCAGCCCGCTTGGGGGGTCAATTAACTATGGCTACACCTTC	CASSPLGGSINYGYTF
TRBJ1-1	TRBV6-5	NA	NA	TGTGCCAGCAGTTACAGGGGTGGGAACACTGAAGCTTTCTTT	CASSYRGGNTEAFF
TRBJ1-1	TRBV6-1	NA	NA	TGTGCCAGCAGTGACAAAAACCAGGGGAATCCGAACACTGAAGCTTTCTTT	CASSDKNQGNPNTEAFF
TRBJ2-7	TRBV5-4	NA	NA	TGTGCCAGCAGTCTCGGGACAAGGGACGAGCAGTACTTC	CASSLGTRDEQYF
TRBJ1-5	TRBV28	once	NA	TGTGCCAGCAGTCCCGACACAAATCAGCCCCAGCATTTT	CASSPDTNQPQHF
TRBJ1-1	TRBV6-5	few	TRBD1	TGTGCCAGCAGTCAGGGGGCGATCACTGAAGCTTTCTTT	CASSQGAITEAFF
TRBJ2-1	TRBV6-4	NA	NA	TGTGCCAGCAGTGACCGTGCGGGAAAACAGTTCTTC	CASSDRAGKQFF
TRBJ1-1	TRBV6-5	NA	NA	TGTGCCAGCAGTTACTATTCTGGGGCGGACACTGAAGCTTTCTTT	CASSYYSGADTEAFF
TRBJ2-1	TRBV25-1	NA	NA	TGTGCCACCCAGGAAGGTCGCTCCTACAATGAGCAGTTCTTC	CATQEGRSYNEQFF
TRBJ2-5	TRBV3-1/TRBV3-2	NA	NA	TGTGCCAGCAGCCAAGGGTCCGGTCTCCAAGAGACCCAGTACTTC	CASSQGSGLQETQYF